This TCR beta chain was sequenced in a study of cytomegalovirus exposure and HLA in healthy donors (dated by TCRdb to 2016 to 2017). Context from the whole study: According to an earlier analysis of several hundred of the donors, 150 million to 200 million T cells yielded some 120 million unique TCR beta sequences and less than 300 Gb of sequence data. Among some 400 genotyped donors of the cohort, an average of about 240,000 unique TCR beta nucleotide sequences were sequenced per donor, about a sixth of them non-productive. The number of typed donors differed by locus: roughly 629-630 for A, B, C, DRB1 and DQB1; 522 for DQA1; over 600 for DPA1; and about 470 for DPB1. The later analysis used no new phenotypic data to find candidate immune exposures, relying instead on TCR beta sequences and their occurrence across donors. In a later analysis, previously published TCR beta repertoires from 666 donors were re-analyzed and high-resolution HLA genotyping was added so that TCR occurrence patterns could be studied. An early release that covered 640 HLA-typed donors contained approximately 300 gigabases of sequencing data and tens of millions of unique TCR sequences. Roughly 5 DR-DQ haplotypes were handled as single units for association and clustering because linkage in the cohort was strong. Among the approximately 430 genotyped donors, approximately 77% belonged to the genetic ancestry cluster associated with self-reported Caucasian donors. Donor age, sex, ethnicity and CMV serostatus were compiled alongside the repertoire data. In a later genetic analysis, genome-wide SNP genotypes for about three fifths of the 666 donors were used, and that subset was treated as a discovery cohort. The T cell repertoires of 670 or so subjects were profiled by immunosequencing and related to cytomegalovirus serostatus. In addition to the first cohort of 500 to 850 subjects, a separate validation cohort of 120 different subjects was used. Class I and class II HLA loci were covered by the typing at four-digit resolution. The study aimed to test whether cataloging public T cell receptors could reveal signatures of past pathogen exposure. An earlier analysis of about 620 of the donors applied high-throughput TCR beta sequencing to assess whether each TCR beta V gene segment acted as functional or pseudogenic. Every discovery cohort repertoire had been produced on one sequencing platform. To predict cytomegalovirus infection status, the study combined high-throughput TCR immunosequencing, statistical association of individual TCRs with disease status, and machine learning.

Libraries came from the immunoSEQ multiplex PCR assay. For the multiplex PCR, a mixture combining 60 forward primers for TCR Vbeta segments and 13 reverse primers for TCR Jbeta segments was used. The CDR3 region of rearranged TCR beta genes was amplified from genomic DNA with a multiplex PCR assay. Amplified TCR beta libraries were sequenced as 87-base-pair reads on the Illumina HiSeq System. The study's processing was this. A later analysis counted about 80 million unique TCR beta chains across the 500 to 850 repertoires, and 9.5 million to 11 million of these chains were shared by at least two donors. Raw reads were error-corrected and collapsed into unique sequences by a nearest-neighbor algorithm in which closely related sequences were merged to remove PCR and sequencing errors. To assign V, D and J gene segments, CDR3 sequences were aligned to IMGT reference sequences. For a sequence to be retained, a match of at least six nucleotides was required to both a V gene segment and a J gene segment. Rearrangements were classified as productive when the CDR3 lacked stop codons and remained in frame with V and J, and all other rearrangements were classified as non-productive. Following IMGT convention, CDR3 was defined as the stretch from the second conserved V-encoded cysteine to the conserved J-encoded phenylalanine. The earlier analysis of 587 of the donors excluded any sequence lacking an unambiguous match to a single V gene segment. In an earlier analysis of several hundred of the donors, a V segment was called functional when productive rearrangements were above 56.7%, and segregating when the standard deviation between donors exceeded 5%. A statistical classification framework was built for diagnosing cytomegalovirus status from the catalog of TCR beta chain sequences. In a later analysis, V and J genes were assigned by comparing TCR nucleotide sequences against IMGT/GENE-DB human TR gene sequences. Using the TCRdist pipeline, a later analysis assigned CDR3 sequences along with most-parsimonious VDJ recombination scenarios. In a later analysis, every TCR beta chain was defined by the combination of its CDR3 amino acid sequence and its V-gene family, and reads without a unique V-gene family were dropped. In a later analysis, 450 to 600 highly shared, low-generation-probability nucleotide sequences were removed to address suspected cross-contamination and a sequencing artifact. A later analysis calculated a clonal expansion index for each public chain from normalized within-repertoire ranks of inferred template counts. In a later analysis, generation probabilities were computed with a VDJ recombination model fitted to out-of-frame rearrangements, and the resulting probabilities were checked against IGoR. In a later analysis, hypergeometric tests were used to score TCR-TCR, TCR-HLA and TCR-CMV co-occurrence, with a repertoire-size bias correction applied to TCR pairs. To estimate false discovery rates, a later analysis permuted the HLA or CMV assignments 20 times. A later analysis grouped co-occurring TCRs with DBSCAN, adding TCRdist sequence similarity when clustering within HLA-allele-positive subsets. Co-occurrence clustering excluded repertoires with fewer than 30,000 or more than 120,000 public chains, plus five with anomalous nucleotide sharing. What TCRdb holds here is the immuneACCESS table cut down to in-frame rearrangements. Part of the clones is not present; checked against another copy, under half of the missing clones reflect an unresolved V gene, and the others are unexplained. V and J calls plus clone size are reproduced from that table; the DNA served to infer D and trimming. The sample table includes about 140,000 clones. 2% to 2.5% of the sample rests with the top ten.

General conclusions and limits of the study: At a false discovery rate of 0.05, a later analysis linked 15,000 to 20,000 TCR beta sequences to specific HLA alleles. In a later genetic analysis, fewer N-insertions in productive TCRs were reported among donors in an Asian-associated ancestry cluster than the roughly 700-donor mean. According to a later analysis, parvovirus B19, influenza, CMV and Epstein-Barr virus appeared linked to several top co-occurrence clusters. In vitro tests confirmed that three of the cytomegalovirus-associated TCR beta chains recognize cytomegalovirus antigens. The cohort was sequenced for TCR beta chains only, and without alpha or paired-chain data the features that could be detected were limited. Broadly in line with IMGT annotations, most TCR beta V segments showed up in productive rearrangements about 87% or about 30% of the time in an earlier analysis of 450 to 600 of the donors. Most CMV-associated TCR beta chains appeared to be HLA-restricted in a later analysis, and the HLA associations seemed to be driven largely by CMV exposure. Because some donors lacked HLA typing at each locus, the association tests relied only on the typed subset. It was suggested by the authors that the approach could potentially be generalized to other disease states and immunological phenotypes. A further reported finding was that TCR beta sequences accurately predicted the HLA-A and HLA-B alleles for most subjects in the first cohort. Because counts were too low, 15 to 20 rarely observed V segments, including chromosome 9 orphons, were excluded from the earlier analysis of some 540 of the donors. When HLA alleles, especially DR and DQ, strongly co-occurred, TCR associations were difficult to assign to individual alleles. Some IMGT-functional V segments, including TRBV6-2 and TRBV6-3, could not be distinguished by the 87-base-pair reads and were therefore excluded. A cluster of highly shared sequence variants was judged likely to represent a technical artifact of the sequencing pipeline. In both the original and validation cohorts, the classifier was reported to diagnose cytomegalovirus status with high specificity and sensitivity. A later analysis found that HLA-associated TCR beta chains were more clonally expanded and had lower generation probabilities than equally common non-associated chains. While some public TCRs were present in many individuals, most TCR sequences turned up only very rarely across donors. According to a later analysis, TCR association rates differed among HLA loci, with DRB1 alleles showing the most associated TCRs and HLA-C alleles showing the fewest. In a later genetic analysis, a missense DCLRE1C variant was associated with V-gene and J-gene trimming of TCR beta chains, and the association was replicated in an independent cohort. Sequencing depth was assumed to be roughly uniform across donors in the presence/absence analyses, though that assumption may not hold. The study gave a list of 150 to 200 TCR beta chains associated with cytomegalovirus. For the cohort, immune exposure information was limited to CMV serostatus. Correlated functional status among segregating V segments might be attributable to linkage disequilibrium, but an unknown experimental factor could not be ruled out.

CDR1 and CDR2, looked up from the germline V gene (reference sequence), are MNHEY and SMNVEV. From V the trimming removes 5 bases and from J it removes 5 bases, while the gene matches leave 7 bases of the junction unaccounted for. Taken from cysteine to phenylalanine, the CDR3 has 15 residues. The sequence is cut down to CDR3 DNA, 45 bases in frame from base 1. The cohort consisted of 670 or so healthy bone marrow donors. All cohort members were sampled while nominally healthy, although unrecorded immune exposures were likely present. The donor was CMV seronegative and belonged to the group of over 350 seronegative cohort members. Each donor provided a peripheral blood sample, and peripheral blood mononuclear cells were used for TCR beta sequencing. Genomic DNA extraction from the blood cell samples was performed with the Qiagen DNeasy Blood Extraction Kit. As for this clone: The antigen this receptor binds is unknown.

This clonotype originated in a young woman in good health and CMV-seronegative. The specimen was PBMCs. This chain joins TRBV27 to TRBJ1-4; TRBD1 agrees with 8 junctional bases. The CDR3 reads CASSRRQGINEKLFF. The nucleotides are TGTGCCAGCAGTAGACGACAGGGGATCAATGAAAAACTGTTTTTT.